This T cell receptor beta chain was recovered during a study of blood T cell repertoires in COVID-19. On the study more broadly: Researchers got acute and convalescent COVID-19 samples from the United States, Italy and Spain. PBMCs, B-cell-depleted T cells, or T cells provided the cDNA or gDNA that made up the material.

This CDR3 contains 13 residues. From germline, CDR1 is GTSNPN and CDR2 SVGIG (reference sequence). Deletions cut 0 bases from V and 4 bases from J, with 7 bases between. Per the original methods: Amplification with reference gene primers provided the estimates of nucleated cell counts. Some clones are missing from TCRdb's copy, which holds only in-frame ones; the method was immunoSEQ multiplex PCR. For V, J and clone size, that table is used; D and trimming come from the DNA. The table shows 60,000 to 90,000 clones, with about 73% occurring only once. This clone was counted once. The gene calls are TRBV30 and TRBJ1-5; D remains unclear. The sequencing sample was made of peripheral blood. The receptor was isolated from a man between 60 and 75 years old with acute or convalescent COVID-19. The CDR3 spells CAWSVLPNQPQHF. The CDR3 DNA reads as TGTGCCTGGAGTGTACTTCCGAATCAGCCCCAGCATTTT.